The rows below give T cell receptor beta chains drawn from one sample of a study of cytomegalovirus exposure and HLA in healthy donors. Only in-frame clones appear in the TCRdb table, and some are missing; sequencing was by immunoSEQ multiplex PCR. The data contain approximately 100,000 clones, about three quarters of them singletons. Specimen: PBMCs. The receptors here all came from a female donor in good health and CMV-seronegative. Each CDR3 is given with its conserved first and last residue. The D gene is left open where the match is weak. Size values are once, few and many counts, or a class for expanded clones, and some rows have none.

abundance,v_gene,j_gene,d_gene,CDR3nt,CDR3aa
NA,TRBV9,TRBJ2-7,TRBD2,TGTGCCAGCAGCGTTGGTAGCGGGGCCTCCTACGAGCAGTACTTC,CASSVGSGASYEQYF
NA,TRBV7-2,TRBJ2-4,NA,TGTGCCAGCAGCCCAGCAGGGATCAAAAACATTCAGTACTTC,CASSPAGIKNIQYF
NA,TRBV29-1,TRBJ1-3,NA,TGCAGCGTTACAGGGTTCTCTGGAAACACCATATATTTT,CSVTGFSGNTIYF
NA,TRBV7-9,TRBJ1-1,NA,TGTGCCAGCAGCTTAGTCGGTTCTTGGAGTGGTGAAGCTTTCTTT,CASSLVGSWSGEAFF
NA,TRBV4-2,TRBJ1-2,NA,TGTGCCAGCAGCCAAGTAGTCCTTGACAGCGATGGCTACACCTTC,CASSQVVLDSDGYTF
NA,TRBV12-5,TRBJ2-5,TRBD1,TGTGCTAGTGGCCGGGACAGCCAAGAGACCCAGTACTTC,CASGRDSQETQYF
NA,TRBV5-6,TRBJ2-3,NA,TGTGCCAGCAGCAGGGGTGCCGATACGCAGTATTTT,CASSRGADTQYF
few,TRBV4-1,TRBJ1-5,TRBD1,TGCGCCAGCAGCCAAGTTCCAGGGGGTAGCAATCAGCCCCAGCATTTT,CASSQVPGGSNQPQHF
NA,TRBV2,TRBJ2-7,NA,TGTGCCAGCAGTGGAGTAATTCTTGAGTACGAGCAGTACTTC,CASSGVILEYEQYF
few,TRBV6-5,TRBJ2-7,NA,TGTGCCAGCAGTCGCGCCTACGAGCAGTACTTC,CASSRAYEQYF
NA,TRBV6-5,TRBJ2-7,TRBD2,TGTGCCAGCAGTTACGGCGGGGGGGTCTCCTACGAGCAGTACTTC,CASSYGGGVSYEQYF
NA,TRBV5-1,TRBJ1-2,TRBD1,TGCGCCAGCAGCACCAGTGACAGGGCTGACTATGGCTACACCTTC,CASSTSDRADYGYTF
NA,TRBV30,TRBJ1-2,NA,TGTGCCTGCCGAGAGCCCCGCTATGGCTACACCTTC,CACREPRYGYTF
once,TRBV9,TRBJ2-3,TRBD2,TGTGCCAGCAGCGTAGGGAGCGGGGAGACAGATACGCAGTATTTT,CASSVGSGETDTQYF
NA,TRBV6-6,TRBJ2-7,NA,TGTGCGGGGGGTCAACCGGGCTCCTACGAGCAGTACTTC,CAGGQPGSYEQYF
NA,TRBV6-1,TRBJ2-1,TRBD1,TGTGCCAGCAGTGGGACAGGGGACAATGAGCAGTTCTTC,CASSGTGDNEQFF
NA,TRBV11-2,TRBJ2-7,TRBD2,TGTGCCAGCAGCTTTGCTAGCGGAAACTCCTACGAGCAGTACTTC,CASSFASGNSYEQYF
NA,TRBV11-1,TRBJ2-5,NA,TGTGCCAGCAGCTTAGAAAAGAGAGAGACCCAGTACTTC,CASSLEKRETQYF
NA,TRBV6-1,TRBJ2-7,TRBD1,TGTGCCAGCAGGATTCAGAGGGGACAGGGCTACGAGCAGTACTTC,CASRIQRGQGYEQYF
NA,TRBV4-3,TRBJ2-3,TRBD2,TGCGCCAGCAGCCCGAGCGGGGGTCTCACAGATACGCAGTATTTT,CASSPSGGLTDTQYF
NA,TRBV10-1,TRBJ1-5,NA,TGCGCCAGCAGTGAGAATTTCGGTCAGCCCCAGCATTTT,CASSENFGQPQHF
NA,TRBV5-4,TRBJ2-5,NA,TGTGCCAGCAAGCCCCTCTCACAAGAGACCCAGTACTTC,CASKPLSQETQYF
NA,TRBV5-6,TRBJ1-3,TRBD1,TGTGCCAGCAGCTTGGCGGGACAGGGTCTTGGAAACACCATATATTTT,CASSLAGQGLGNTIYF